Listed below are T cell receptor beta chains from one sample, sequenced in a study of tumor and adjacent non-tumor tissue in lung cancer. TCRdb redid the calling of the multiplex PCR reads with MiXCR, one entry per CDR3 protein. Seen here are over 100,000 distinct CDR3 sequences, approximately 71% observed once, and the top ten hold about 40%. Sequenced sample: lung tumor tissue. The receptors originated from a woman aged 60-70 years with non-small cell lung cancer. CDR3s include the opening cysteine and the closing phenylalanine or tryptophan. Fields, in order: clone size, D gene, J gene, CDR3 length, V gene, CDR3 protein, CDR3 DNA. A D gene is named only where the DNA matches it firmly. Only some rows state a clone size, as once, few, many or a class for expanded clones.

clone size: .
D gene: TRBD1
J gene: TRBJ2-5
CDR3 length: 14
V gene: TRBV11-2
CDR3 protein: CAISRNDRGGTQYF
CDR3 DNA: TGTGCCATCAGCCGAAATGACAGGGGAGGAACCCAGTACTTC

clone size: many
D gene: .
J gene: TRBJ2-7
CDR3 length: 15
V gene: TRBV6-2/TRBV6-3
CDR3 protein: CASRPPDRSSREQYF
CDR3 DNA: TGTGCCAGCAGGCCTCCCGACAGGTCCTCAAGGGAGCAGTACTTC

clone size: .
D gene: .
J gene: TRBJ2-1
CDR3 length: 13
V gene: TRBV28
CDR3 protein: CASSFGRAHEQFF
CDR3 DNA: TGTGCCAGCAGTTTCGGCAGGGCACACGAGCAGTTCTTC

clone size: many
D gene: TRBD1
J gene: TRBJ2-7
CDR3 length: 12
V gene: TRBV12-3/TRBV12-4
CDR3 protein: CASRQGAYEQYF
CDR3 DNA: TGTGCCAGCAGACAGGGGGCCTACGAGCAGTACTTC

clone size: medium-sized
D gene: .
J gene: TRBJ2-2
CDR3 length: 15
V gene: TRBV6-2/TRBV6-3
CDR3 protein: CASTHRRSGTGELFF
CDR3 DNA: TGTGCCAGCACCCATCGAAGAAGCGGGACCGGGGAGCTGTTTTTT

clone size: .
D gene: .
J gene: TRBJ2-1
CDR3 length: 12
V gene: TRBV4-3
CDR3 protein: CASSQEGRKLFF
CDR3 DNA: TGCGCCAGTAGCCAAGAGGGACGAAAGCTGTTCTTC

clone size: .
D gene: TRBD1
J gene: TRBJ2-5
CDR3 length: 15
V gene: TRBV4-3
CDR3 protein: CVSGQEALGQETQYF
CDR3 DNA: TGCGTCAGCGGCCAAGAGGCCCTGGGACAGGAGACCCAGTACTTC

clone size: many
D gene: .
J gene: TRBJ1-5
CDR3 length: 16
V gene: TRBV6-1
CDR3 protein: CASNQDRGAGNQPQHF
CDR3 DNA: TGTGCCAGCAATCAAGATCGGGGGGCCGGCAATCAGCCCCAGCATTTT

clone size: .
D gene: .
J gene: TRBJ2-5
CDR3 length: 14
V gene: TRBV20-1
CDR3 protein: CSARRGGYQGTHYF
CDR3 DNA: TGCAGTGCTAGACGAGGGGGGTACCAAGGGACCCACTACTTC

clone size: many
D gene: .
J gene: TRBJ2-7
CDR3 length: 15
V gene: TRBV5-6
CDR3 protein: CASRYEASRGSEQYF
CDR3 DNA: TGTGCCAGCAGATATGAAGCCAGTAGGGGGTCCGAGCAGTACTTC

clone size: .
D gene: .
J gene: TRBJ1-2
CDR3 length: 14
V gene: TRBV6-5
CDR3 protein: CASSYSRRWYGYTF
CDR3 DNA: TGTGCCAGTAGTTACTCGCGGCGGTGGTATGGCTACACCTTC

clone size: .
D gene: .
J gene: TRBJ2-7
CDR3 length: 14
V gene: TRBV11-2
CDR3 protein: CASSNSVGAAEQYF
CDR3 DNA: TGTGCCAGCAGCAATAGCGTGGGGGCCGCCGAGCAGTACTTC

clone size: .
D gene: .
J gene: TRBJ2-3
CDR3 length: 12
V gene: TRBV29-1
CDR3 protein: CSVEVGADTQYF
CDR3 DNA: TGCAGCGTTGAAGTGGGGGCAGATACGCAGTATTTT

clone size: .
D gene: .
J gene: TRBJ2-6
CDR3 length: 15
V gene: TRBV12-5
CDR3 protein: CASDPNLSGANVLTF
CDR3 DNA: TGTGCTAGTGACCCTAACCTCTCTGGGGCCAACGTCCTGACATTC

clone size: many
D gene: .
J gene: TRBJ2-4
CDR3 length: 15
V gene: TRBV20-1
CDR3 protein: CSARDDGKTKNIQYF
CDR3 DNA: TGCAGTGCTAGAGATGACGGAAAAACGAAAAACATTCAGTACTTC

clone size: .
D gene: .
J gene: TRBJ1-4
CDR3 length: 16
V gene: TRBV4-1
CDR3 protein: CPSSQERTAVNEKLFF
CDR3 DNA: TGCCCCAGCAGCCAAGAACGAACAGCCGTTAATGAAAAACTGTTTTTT

clone size: once
D gene: .
J gene: TRBJ2-7
CDR3 length: 13
V gene: TRBV15
CDR3 protein: CATTPLQGTEQYF
CDR3 DNA: TGTGCCACCACCCCGCTCCAGGGGACAGAGCAGTACTTC

clone size: .
D gene: .
J gene: TRBJ2-3
CDR3 length: 15
V gene: TRBV11-3
CDR3 protein: CVSSPAGQGDHTQYF
CDR3 DNA: TGTGTCAGCAGCCCCGCCGGGCAAGGAGATCATACGCAGTATTTT

clone size: .
D gene: .
J gene: TRBJ1-2
CDR3 length: 13
V gene: TRBV20-1
CDR3 protein: CSVRVQGEYGYIF
CDR3 DNA: TGCAGTGTTAGAGTTCAGGGAGAATATGGCTACATCTTC